These T cell receptor beta chains were read from a single sample in a study of cytomegalovirus exposure and HLA in healthy donors. Assay used: immunoSEQ multiplex PCR; TCRdb lists only in-frame clones, some missing. Of 150,000 to 200,000 clones listed, approximately 84% are singletons. The sample consisted of PBMCs. These receptors all come from a man between 18 and 35 years old in good health and CMV-seropositive. CDR3s include the opening cysteine and the closing phenylalanine or tryptophan. D genes are given only for firm matches. Only some rows state a clone size, as once, few, many or a class for expanded clones.

J: TRBJ2-1
D: TRBD2
V: TRBV14
size: -
CDR3: CASSPLRLAGAYNEQFF
DNA: TGTGCCAGCAGCCCCTTGAGACTAGCGGGAGCATACAATGAGCAGTTCTTC

J: TRBJ2-6
D: TRBD1
V: TRBV18
size: -
CDR3: CASSPTGGGLSGANVLTF
DNA: TGTGCCAGCTCACCGACAGGGGGCGGACTCTCTGGGGCCAACGTCCTGACTTTC

J: TRBJ2-1
D: -
V: TRBV7-7
size: -
CDR3: CASSPEDGEQFF
DNA: TGTGCCAGCAGCCCCGAGGATGGTGAGCAGTTCTTC

J: TRBJ2-5
D: TRBD1
V: TRBV7-2
size: -
CDR3: CASSRDRAAETQYF
DNA: TGTGCCAGCAGCCGGGACAGGGCCGCAGAGACCCAGTACTTC

J: TRBJ2-3
D: -
V: TRBV28
size: -
CDR3: CASMRGDSRDTQYF
DNA: TGTGCCAGCATGAGGGGGGACAGCAGAGATACGCAGTATTTT

J: TRBJ1-1
D: TRBD1
V: TRBV30
size: -
CDR3: CAWRGQRNTEAFF
DNA: TGTGCCTGGAGGGGACAGAGGAACACTGAAGCTTTCTTT

J: TRBJ2-7
D: TRBD2
V: TRBV5-1
size: -
CDR3: CASSPVGTPRTSGDEQYF
DNA: TGCGCCAGCAGCCCGGTCGGGACCCCCAGGACTAGCGGCGACGAGCAGTACTTC

J: TRBJ2-3
D: TRBD2
V: TRBV7-2
size: few
CDR3: CASSLTGGGTTSTDTQYF
DNA: TGTGCCAGCAGCTTAACCGGCGGGGGGACCACTAGCACAGATACGCAGTATTTT

J: TRBJ1-1
D: -
V: TRBV7-2
size: -
CDR3: CASSLAGGAPRVTEAFF
DNA: TGTGCCAGCAGCTTAGCGGGGGGGGCGCCCCGGGTCACTGAAGCTTTCTTT

J: TRBJ2-7
D: -
V: TRBV25-1
size: -
CDR3: CASRDFYEQYF
DNA: TGTGCCAGCAGGGACTTCTACGAGCAGTACTTC

J: TRBJ1-1
D: TRBD1
V: TRBV7-9
size: -
CDR3: CASSSGMFVRQGASTEAFF
DNA: TGTGCCAGCAGCTCCGGCATGTTCGTTAGACAGGGGGCGAGCACTGAAGCTTTCTTT

J: TRBJ2-7
D: TRBD1
V: TRBV5-1
size: -
CDR3: CASSSDRGLREQYF
DNA: TGCGCCAGCAGCTCCGACAGGGGGCTGAGAGAGCAGTACTTC

J: TRBJ2-7
D: -
V: TRBV9
size: -
CDR3: CASSGGAAYEQYF
DNA: TGTGCCAGCAGCGGTGGGGCCGCCTACGAGCAGTACTTC

J: TRBJ2-3
D: TRBD2
V: TRBV11-1
size: -
CDR3: CASSLAKVAGPAGTDTQYF
DNA: TGTGCCAGCAGCTTAGCGAAGGTAGCGGGACCCGCCGGCACAGATACGCAGTATTTT

J: TRBJ1-1
D: -
V: TRBV7-9
size: few
CDR3: CASSYLFGGTEAFF
DNA: TGTGCCAGCAGCTATTTGTTCGGCGGCACTGAAGCTTTCTTT

J: TRBJ1-1
D: -
V: TRBV5-1
size: -
CDR3: CASSSKGREENTEAFF
DNA: TGCGCCAGCAGCTCTAAGGGGCGCGAAGAGAACACTGAAGCTTTCTTT

J: TRBJ2-2
D: TRBD1
V: TRBV15
size: few
CDR3: CATSGRTGNGELFF
DNA: TGTGCCACCAGCGGAAGGACAGGGAACGGGGAGCTGTTTTTT

J: TRBJ1-2
D: -
V: TRBV10-1
size: -
CDR3: CASSEDYYGYTF
DNA: TGCGCCAGCAGTGAGGACTACTATGGCTACACCTTC

J: TRBJ1-2
D: -
V: TRBV4-3
size: many
CDR3: CASSQDQATSWGYTF
DNA: TGCGCCAGCAGCCAAGATCAGGCTACGTCCTGGGGCTACACCTTC

J: TRBJ2-7
D: -
V: TRBV15
size: -
CDR3: CATSRGSGEQYF
DNA: TGTGCCACCAGCAGAGGGTCGGGAGAGCAGTACTTC

J: TRBJ2-1
D: -
V: TRBV7-6
size: once
CDR3: CASSLTSTYEQFF
DNA: TGTGCCAGCAGCTTGACTAGTACATATGAGCAGTTCTTC

J: TRBJ2-7
D: -
V: TRBV5-1
size: -
CDR3: CASSLDGRGDEQYF
DNA: TGCGCCAGCAGCTTGGATGGCAGGGGCGACGAGCAGTACTTC

J: TRBJ2-1
D: -
V: TRBV29-1
size: -
CDR3: CSGGFRDEQFF
DNA: TGCAGCGGTGGGTTTCGGGATGAGCAGTTCTTC

J: TRBJ2-7
D: TRBD1
V: TRBV27
size: -
CDR3: CASSQSIRDRGLRPPGSDEQYF
DNA: TGTGCCAGCAGTCAATCAATCCGGGACAGGGGGCTTCGTCCACCCGGTTCCGACGAGCAGTACTTC

J: TRBJ2-3
D: TRBD1
V: TRBV23-1
size: -
CDR3: CAQQGDSHKDTQYF
DNA: TGCGCACAACAAGGGGACAGTCACAAAGATACGCAGTATTTT

J: TRBJ2-2
D: TRBD2
V: TRBV27
size: few
CDR3: CASSPGLAGTGRGELFF
DNA: TGTGCCAGCAGTCCGGGACTAGCGGGGACCGGGCGGGGGGAGCTGTTTTTT

J: TRBJ1-2
D: TRBD1
V: TRBV28
size: -
CDR3: CASSLQGSPNYGYTF
DNA: TGTGCCAGCAGTCTACAGGGGTCTCCGAACTATGGCTACACCTTC

J: TRBJ2-7
D: -
V: TRBV6-6
size: -
CDR3: CASSNGGFYEQYF
DNA: TGTGCCAGCAGCAACGGAGGGTTTTACGAGCAGTACTTC

J: TRBJ2-2
D: TRBD1
V: TRBV5-1
size: -
CDR3: CASSPEGQGSTGELFF
DNA: TGCGCCAGCAGCCCGGAAGGACAGGGATCCACCGGGGAGCTGTTTTTT

J: TRBJ1-1
D: -
V: TRBV9
size: -
CDR3: CASSVAGSEAFF
DNA: TGTGCCAGCAGCGTAGCCGGGAGTGAAGCTTTCTTT

J: TRBJ1-5
D: -
V: TRBV25-1
size: -
CDR3: CASSLGLNQPQHF
DNA: TGTGCCAGCAGTCTGGGCCTAAATCAGCCCCAGCATTTT

J: TRBJ2-2
D: TRBD2
V: TRBV2
size: -
CDR3: CASSELAENTGELFF
DNA: TGTGCCAGCAGTGAACTAGCGGAGAACACCGGGGAGCTGTTTTTT

J: TRBJ2-1
D: -
V: TRBV28
size: -
CDR3: CASSLEVFNEQFF
DNA: TGTGCCAGCAGTTTAGAGGTATTCAATGAGCAGTTCTTC

J: TRBJ2-5
D: -
V: TRBV19
size: once
CDR3: CASSIRRVGETQYF
DNA: TGTGCCAGTAGTATTAGGCGGGTTGGGGAGACCCAGTACTTC

J: TRBJ2-5
D: TRBD1
V: TRBV28
size: -
CDR3: CASSLRTGWETQYF
DNA: TGTGCCAGCAGTTTACGGACAGGGTGGGAGACCCAGTACTTC

J: TRBJ2-3
D: TRBD1
V: TRBV7-3
size: -
CDR3: CASSSTGKSDTQYF
DNA: TGTGCCAGCAGCTCGACAGGGAAATCAGATACGCAGTATTTT

J: TRBJ2-3
D: TRBD1
V: TRBV9
size: -
CDR3: CASSPQPTGLTDTQYF
DNA: TGTGCCAGCAGCCCACAACCGACAGGGTTGACAGATACGCAGTATTTT

J: TRBJ1-2
D: -
V: TRBV20-1
size: -
CDR3: CSVKSTRNF
DNA: TGCAGTGTCAAGAGCACCAGGAACTTC

J: TRBJ2-3
D: TRBD2
V: TRBV28
size: -
CDR3: CASSSGGWASGPTDTQYF
DNA: TGTGCCAGCAGTTCTGGGGGGTGGGCTAGCGGTCCCACAGATACGCAGTATTTT

J: TRBJ2-7
D: -
V: TRBV19
size: -
CDR3: CASSAAGALNEQYF
DNA: TGTGCCAGTAGCGCCGCGGGGGCTTTGAACGAGCAGTACTTC

J: TRBJ2-2
D: TRBD2
V: TRBV4-1
size: -
CDR3: CASSRSSGSNTGELFF
DNA: TGCGCCAGCAGCCGCTCTAGCGGGAGTAACACCGGGGAGCTGTTTTTT